These T cell receptor beta chains were read from a single sample in a study of vaccination effects on CD4 cells after COVID-19. Assay used: immunoSEQ multiplex PCR; TCRdb lists only in-frame clones, some missing. The sample contains about 29,000 clones, 74% of which appear only once. Their antigens are not known. The material was CD4+ T cells from PBMCs cultured with HCoV-OC43 spike peptides, obtained after COVID-19 vaccination. The receptors shown here come from a human donor who received a COVID-19 vaccine. Each CDR3 is given with its conserved first and last residue. D genes are given only for firm matches. The size field is filled for only some rows; it gives once, few, many or a size class.

clone size,J gene,V gene,D gene,CDR3 DNA,CDR3 protein
.,TRBJ1-1,TRBV5-4,.,TGTGCCAGCAGCTTGGCGGGGGGGACAACTGAAGCTTTCTTT,CASSLAGGTTEAFF
.,TRBJ2-7,TRBV10-3,TRBD2,TGTGCCATCAGTGAGTCGCGACTAGCGGGAGTCCGCGAGCAGTACTTC,CAISESRLAGVREQYF
.,TRBJ1-2,TRBV6-5,.,TGTGCCAGCAGTTTTGGGGACGCAGGGTACGGTGGCTACACCTTC,CASSFGDAGYGGYTF
few,TRBJ2-7,TRBV11-2,.,TGTGCCAGCAGCTCCCCAGCATCCTACGAGCAGTACTTC,CASSSPASYEQYF
.,TRBJ1-1,TRBV10-1,TRBD1,TGCGCCAGCAGTGAGTCAGGACAGGGGGAGAACACTGAAGCTTTCTTT,CASSESGQGENTEAFF
.,TRBJ1-3,TRBV6-5,.,TGTGCCAGCAGAGGGACTTCTGGAAACACCATATATTTT,CASRGTSGNTIYF
.,TRBJ1-3,TRBV5-8,.,TGTGCCAGCAGCTTGTCGGGACACCTTGGAAACACCATATATTTT,CASSLSGHLGNTIYF
.,TRBJ2-3,TRBV20-1,TRBD1,TGCAGTGCTAGTACGACAGGGGCAGATACGCAGTATTTT,CSASTTGADTQYF
few,TRBJ2-1,TRBV6-6,.,TGTGCCAGCAGCCCTCCGGTGGCCTACAATGAGCAGTTCTTC,CASSPPVAYNEQFF
.,TRBJ2-3,TRBV7-2,.,TGTGCCAGCAGCTTAGTTTCAGGGAGCACAGATACGCAGTATTTT,CASSLVSGSTDTQYF
few,TRBJ2-2,TRBV11-3,.,TGTGCCAGCAGCTTAGTGGGGTCTTCTGGGGAGCTGTTTTTT,CASSLVGSSGELFF
medium-sized,TRBJ1-3,TRBV7-9,.,TGTGCCAGCAGCCCGACTGGAAACACCATATATTTT,CASSPTGNTIYF
medium-sized,TRBJ2-1,TRBV19,.,TGTGCCAGTAGTCCCAACGGGGGCTCCTACAATGAGCAGTTCTTC,CASSPNGGSYNEQFF
.,TRBJ2-1,TRBV18,.,TGTGCCAGCTCAGCTCGGAGGGAGCTCTCCTACAATGAGCAGTTCTTC,CASSARRELSYNEQFF
.,TRBJ2-5,TRBV5-1,.,TGCGCCAGCAGCTTTAGGGGGTCGGAGACCCAGTACTTC,CASSFRGSETQYF
.,TRBJ2-7,TRBV19,TRBD1,TGTGCCAGTAGTACCCCCCGGACAGGGGTGAGAGAGCAGTACTTC,CASSTPRTGVREQYF
once,TRBJ2-5,TRBV5-8,TRBD1,TGTGCCAGCAGCTTGGGAACAGGGGGGGAGACCCAGTACTTC,CASSLGTGGETQYF
.,TRBJ1-2,TRBV5-1,.,TGCGCCAGCAGCTACGAGGACGGAAACTATGGCTACACCTTC,CASSYEDGNYGYTF
.,TRBJ2-1,TRBV11-2,.,TGTGCCAGCAGCTGGCGCAGGGGCCAAAGCTCCTACAATGAGCAGTTCTTC,CASSWRRGQSSYNEQFF
.,TRBJ2-5,TRBV29-1,.,TGCAGCGTTGAACCCCCCGGGGGCCGTCGGGAGACCCAGTACTTC,CSVEPPGGRRETQYF
few,TRBJ2-1,TRBV2,TRBD1,TGTGCCAGCAGGCTTGACAGGGGGTCCTACAATGAGCAGTTCTTC,CASRLDRGSYNEQFF
once,TRBJ2-7,TRBV5-4,.,TGTGCCAGTGCCGAGGGGACAAAGGATTCCTACGAGCAGTACTTC,CASAEGTKDSYEQYF
.,TRBJ1-5,TRBV7-9,TRBD1,TGTGCCAGCAGCTTAGGGACAGGCGGAAATCAGCCCCAGCATTTT,CASSLGTGGNQPQHF
.,TRBJ2-7,TRBV11-2,.,TGTGCCAGCAACCGCGGGATTACCTACGAGCAGTACTTC,CASNRGITYEQYF
.,TRBJ2-7,TRBV7-5,.,TGTGTCAGAAAGCGCCGGGACAGGGCTTCCTACGAGCAGTACTTC,CVRKRRDRASYEQYF
.,TRBJ1-2,TRBV6-5,.,TGTGCCAGCAGGATCGGGGTATCGGATGGCTACACCTTC,CASRIGVSDGYTF
.,TRBJ1-6,TRBV6-5,.,TGTGCCAGCACCAGAGGGGGGACCTCACCCCTCCACTTT,CASTRGGTSPLHF
few,TRBJ1-5,TRBV7-9,.,TGTGCCAGCAGCTTAGGACATAGCAATCAGCCCCAGCATTTT,CASSLGHSNQPQHF
.,TRBJ1-3,TRBV10-1,TRBD1,TGCGCCAGCAGACCCGGGACAGCGTCTGGAAACACCATATATTTT,CASRPGTASGNTIYF
once,TRBJ2-1,TRBV18,.,TGTGCCAGCTCACCCACGGGAACCTTCCCTAGCTCCTACAATGAGCAGTTCTTC,CASSPTGTFPSSYNEQFF
once,TRBJ2-7,TRBV19,.,TGTGCCAGTAGCCTGAGCCACAGGGGGAGGGGGGGCGAGCAGTACTTC,CASSLSHRGRGGEQYF
few,TRBJ2-3,TRBV7-7,.,TGTGCCACATCCGGGCCAGCCACAGATACGCAGTATTTT,CATSGPATDTQYF
.,TRBJ2-5,TRBV2,.,TGTGCCAGCACCCCGAGGGGCAGCCAAGAGACCCAGTACTTC,CASTPRGSQETQYF
.,TRBJ2-2,TRBV5-1,TRBD2,TGCGCCAGCAGCTTGCGCCGGGGGGTGACGAACACCGGGGAGCTGTTTTTT,CASSLRRGVTNTGELFF
.,TRBJ1-2,TRBV6-5,TRBD1,TGTGCCAGCAGTCTAGGGACAGTCAATAACTATGGCTACACCTTC,CASSLGTVNNYGYTF
.,TRBJ1-1,TRBV6-2/TRBV6-3,TRBD1,TGTGCCAGCAGTTTCACAGGGGGCACTGAAGCTTTCTTT,CASSFTGGTEAFF
.,TRBJ1-2,TRBV6-2/TRBV6-3,.,TGTGCCAGCAGTTACGAGGGGGGGGCGCCTGGCTACACCTTC,CASSYEGGAPGYTF
.,TRBJ1-1,TRBV29-1,.,TGCAGCGTGCGCAGGGATACGAACACTGAAGCTTTCTTT,CSVRRDTNTEAFF
.,TRBJ1-4,TRBV7-9,.,TGTGCCAGCAGCTTAGGACCCCCGAAGAGGGCTGCTAATGAAAAACTGTTTTTT,CASSLGPPKRAANEKLFF
once,TRBJ1-2,TRBV6-4,.,TGTGCCAGCAGTGACTTACCGAGACAGTATGGCTACACCTTC,CASSDLPRQYGYTF
.,TRBJ2-1,TRBV11-3,.,TGTGCCAGCAGCTTACACGGACCTGCAGGGGCATTTAATGAGCAGTTCTTC,CASSLHGPAGAFNEQFF
.,TRBJ2-3,TRBV18,.,TGTGCCAGCTCACCGGTAGGGGGACCGAGCACAGATACGCAGTATTTT,CASSPVGGPSTDTQYF
.,TRBJ2-2,TRBV4-1,TRBD1,TGCGCCAGCAGGACTGGACAGGGGGGATACACCGGGGAGCTGTTTTTT,CASRTGQGGYTGELFF